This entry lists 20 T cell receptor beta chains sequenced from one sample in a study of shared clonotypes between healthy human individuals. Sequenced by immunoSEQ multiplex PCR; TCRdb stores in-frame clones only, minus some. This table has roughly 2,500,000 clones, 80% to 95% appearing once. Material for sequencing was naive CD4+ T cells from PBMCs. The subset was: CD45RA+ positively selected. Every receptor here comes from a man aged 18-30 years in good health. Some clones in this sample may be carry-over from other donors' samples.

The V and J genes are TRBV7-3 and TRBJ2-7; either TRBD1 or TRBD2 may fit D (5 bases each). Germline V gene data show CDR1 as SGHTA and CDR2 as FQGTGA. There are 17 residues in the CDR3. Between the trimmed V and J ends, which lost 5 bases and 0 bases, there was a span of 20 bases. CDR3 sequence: CASSPTGPGRSSYEQYF. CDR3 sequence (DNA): TGTGCCAGCAGCCCCACCGGTCCGGGACGAAGCTCCTACGAGCAGTACTTC.

The CDR3 region is CASSPGTLDGYTF. CDR3 sequence (DNA): TGTGCCAGCAGCCCGGGGACACTGGATGGCTACACCTTC. This chain links TRBV27 with TRBJ1-2; tentative D call: TRBD1 (6 bases). CDR1 MNHEY and CDR2 SMNVEV come from the germline V gene (reference sequence). The V and J ends lost 6 bases and 6 bases respectively, with 14 bases between them. The CDR3 runs 13 residues.

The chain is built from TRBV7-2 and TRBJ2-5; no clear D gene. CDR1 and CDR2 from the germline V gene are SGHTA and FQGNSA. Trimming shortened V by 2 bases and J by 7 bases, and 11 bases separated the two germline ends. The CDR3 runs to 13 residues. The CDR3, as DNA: TGTGCCAGCAGCTTATATGGGGTGAGGACCCAGTACTTC. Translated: CASSLYGVRTQYF. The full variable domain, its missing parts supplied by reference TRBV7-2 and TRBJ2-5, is GAGVSQSPSNKVTEKGKDVELRCDPISGHTALYWYRQSLGQGLEFLIYFQGNSAPDKSGLPSDRFSAERTGGSVSTLTIQRTQQEDSAVYLCASSLYGVRTQYFGPGTRLLVL.

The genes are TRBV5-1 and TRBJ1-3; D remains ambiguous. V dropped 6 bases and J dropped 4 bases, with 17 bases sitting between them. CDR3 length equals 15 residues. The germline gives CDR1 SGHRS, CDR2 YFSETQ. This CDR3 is CASTPPDASGNTIYF. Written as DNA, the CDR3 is TGCGCCAGCACCCCCCCCGACGCCTCGGGAAACACCATATATTTT.

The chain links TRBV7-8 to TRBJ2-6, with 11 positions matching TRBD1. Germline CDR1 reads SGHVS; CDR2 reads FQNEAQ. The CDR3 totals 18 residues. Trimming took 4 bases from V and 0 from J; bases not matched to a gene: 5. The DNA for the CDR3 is TGTGCCAGCAGCTCCGGACAGGGGGCCCCCTCTGGGGCCAACGTCCTGACTTTC. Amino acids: CASSSGQGAPSGANVLTF.

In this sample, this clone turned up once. The CDR3 DNA is TGTGCCAGCAGCTTTAGCGGGAGGCCAGATACGCAGTATTTT. Amino acids: CASSFSGRPDTQYF. The V call is TRBV7-2, the J call TRBJ2-3; 10 positions agree with TRBD2. This CDR3 has 14 amino acids. The trim removed 3 bases at V and 4 bases at J, leaving 1 base unmatched. Germline V lookup: CDR1 SGHTA, CDR2 FQGNSA. The variable domain in full, with the rest retrieved from reference TRBV7-2 and TRBJ2-3, is GAGVSQSPSNKVTEKGKDVELRCDPISGHTALYWYRQSLGQGLEFLIYFQGNSAPDKSGLPSDRFSAERTGGSVSTLTIQRTQQEDSAVYLCASSFSGRPDTQYFGPGTRLTVL.

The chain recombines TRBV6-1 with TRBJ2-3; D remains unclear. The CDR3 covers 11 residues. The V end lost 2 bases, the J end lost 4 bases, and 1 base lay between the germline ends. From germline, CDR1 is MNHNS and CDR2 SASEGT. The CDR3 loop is CASSESDTQYF. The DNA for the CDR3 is TGTGCCAGCAGTGAATCAGATACGCAGTATTTT.

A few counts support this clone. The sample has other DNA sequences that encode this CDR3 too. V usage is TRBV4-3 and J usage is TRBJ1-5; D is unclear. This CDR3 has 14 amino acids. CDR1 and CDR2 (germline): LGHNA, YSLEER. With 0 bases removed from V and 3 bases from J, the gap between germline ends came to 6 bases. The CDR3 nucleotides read TGCGCCAGCAGCCAAGATCGGGTCAATCAGCCCCAGCATTTT. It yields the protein CASSQDRVNQPQHF.

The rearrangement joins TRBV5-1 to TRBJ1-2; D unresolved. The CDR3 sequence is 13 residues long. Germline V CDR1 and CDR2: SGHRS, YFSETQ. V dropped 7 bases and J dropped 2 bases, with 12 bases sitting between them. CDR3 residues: CASFSANNYGYTF. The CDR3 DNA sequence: TGCGCCAGCTTCAGCGCCAACAACTATGGCTACACCTTC.

In DNA form, the CDR3 reads TGTGCCAGCGCCCTAGCGGGATCCACAGATACGCAGTATTTT. It specifies CASALAGSTDTQYF. V usage is TRBV6-5 and J usage is TRBJ2-3; 9 nucleotides align to TRBD2. This CDR3 region has 14 residues. The ends lost 8 bases at V and 2 bases at J; junction bases unmatched: 5. Germline V gene data show CDR1 as MNHEY and CDR2 as SVGAGI.

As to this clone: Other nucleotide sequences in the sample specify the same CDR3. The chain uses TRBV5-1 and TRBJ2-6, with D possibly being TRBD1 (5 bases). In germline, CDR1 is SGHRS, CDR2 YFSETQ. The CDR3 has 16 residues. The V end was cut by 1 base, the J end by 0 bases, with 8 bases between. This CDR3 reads CASSLPDSSGANVLTF. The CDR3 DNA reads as TGCGCCAGCAGCTTGCCCGACAGCTCTGGGGCCAACGTCCTGACTTTC.

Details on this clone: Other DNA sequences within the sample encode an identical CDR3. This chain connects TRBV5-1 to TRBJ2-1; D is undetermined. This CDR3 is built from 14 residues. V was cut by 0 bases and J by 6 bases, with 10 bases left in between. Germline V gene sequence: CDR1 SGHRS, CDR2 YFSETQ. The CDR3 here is CASSLVVAPNEQFF. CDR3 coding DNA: TGCGCCAGCAGCTTGGTGGTAGCACCCAATGAGCAGTTCTTC. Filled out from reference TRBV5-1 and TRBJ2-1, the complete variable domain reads KAGVTQTPRYLIKTRGQQVTLSCSPISGHRSVSWYQQTPGQGLQFLFEYFSETQRNKGNFPGRFSGRQFSNSRSEMNVSTLELGDSALYLCASSLVVAPNEQFFGPGTRLTVL.

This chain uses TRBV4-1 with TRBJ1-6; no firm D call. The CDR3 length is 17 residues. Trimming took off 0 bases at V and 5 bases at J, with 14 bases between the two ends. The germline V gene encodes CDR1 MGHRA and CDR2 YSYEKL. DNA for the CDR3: TGCGCCAGCAGCCAAGATCGGTATGGCTACCATAATTCACCCCTCCACTTT. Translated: CASSQDRYGYHNSPLHF.

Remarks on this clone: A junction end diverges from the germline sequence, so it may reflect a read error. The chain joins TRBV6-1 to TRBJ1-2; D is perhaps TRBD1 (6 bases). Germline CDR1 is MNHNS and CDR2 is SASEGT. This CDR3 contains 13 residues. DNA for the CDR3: TGTGCCAGCAGTGAAGGGGGGCAGGGCCAACGTTGGTTC. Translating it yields CASSEGGQGQRWF.

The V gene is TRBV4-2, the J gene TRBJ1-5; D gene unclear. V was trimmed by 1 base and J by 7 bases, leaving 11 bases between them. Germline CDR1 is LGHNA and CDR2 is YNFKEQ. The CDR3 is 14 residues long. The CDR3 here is CASSQVVANQPQHF. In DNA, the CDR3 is TGTGCCAGCAGCCAAGTGGTGGCGAACCAGCCCCAGCATTTT.

CDR3 sequence reads: CAWSLSGPIATEAFF. In DNA, the CDR3 is TGTGCCTGGAGCCTCAGTGGCCCCATAGCCACTGAAGCTTTCTTT. The J gene is TRBJ1-1, the V gene TRBV30, with D hard to call. Germline-derived CDR1 and CDR2 are GTSNPN and SVGIG (reference sequence). Between the trimmed V and J ends, which lost 3 bases and 4 bases, there was a span of 18 bases. This CDR3 has 15 amino acids. The variable domain in full, completed from reference TRBV30 and TRBJ1-1, reads SQTIHQWPATLVQPVGSPLSLECTVEGTSNPNLYWYRQAAGRGLQLLFYSVGIGQISSEVPQNLSASRPQDRQFILSSKKLLLSDSGFYLCAWSLSGPIATEAFFGQGTRLTVV.

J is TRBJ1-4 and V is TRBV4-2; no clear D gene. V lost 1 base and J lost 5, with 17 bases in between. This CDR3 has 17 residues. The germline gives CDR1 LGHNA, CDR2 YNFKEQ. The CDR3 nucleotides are TGTGCCAGCAGCCAAGCAAATCGGGAGCAACTCAATGAAAAACTGTTTTTT. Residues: CASSQANREQLNEKLFF.

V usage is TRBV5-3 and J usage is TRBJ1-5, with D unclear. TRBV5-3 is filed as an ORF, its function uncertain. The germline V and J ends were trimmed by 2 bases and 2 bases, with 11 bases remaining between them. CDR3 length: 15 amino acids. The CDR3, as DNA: TGTGCCAGAAGCTTTTGGGTTGTAGGCAATCAGCCCCAGCATTTT. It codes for CARSFWVVGNQPQHF.

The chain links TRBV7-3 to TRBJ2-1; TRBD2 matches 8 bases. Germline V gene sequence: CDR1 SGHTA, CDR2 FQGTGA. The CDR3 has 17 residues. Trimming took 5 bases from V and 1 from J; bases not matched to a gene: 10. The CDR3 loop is CASSGTRGSASYNEQFF. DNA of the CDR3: TGTGCCAGCAGCGGGACTAGGGGGAGCGCATCCTACAATGAGCAGTTCTTC.

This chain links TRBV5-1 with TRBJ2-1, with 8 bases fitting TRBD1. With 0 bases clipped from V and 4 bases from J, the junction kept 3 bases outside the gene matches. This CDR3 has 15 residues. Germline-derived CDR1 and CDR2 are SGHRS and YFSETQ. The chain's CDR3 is CASSLGTGRYNEQFF. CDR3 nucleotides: TGCGCCAGCAGCTTGGGGACAGGGAGGTACAATGAGCAGTTCTTC.